The clone carrying this TCR beta chain was detected only a few times. Antigen specificity is unknown. Noted time point: pre-treatment sample, taken before nivolumab and TIL therapy. Tumor tissue came from excised metastases, mostly pleural nodules or supraclavicular lymph nodes. The data originate from a study of TIL therapy for anti-PD-1-resistant metastatic lung cancer. The study, taken as a whole, reports: Many TIL product clones were absent from baseline tumor, suggesting clonal contraction.

Germline lookup yields CDR1 SGHRS and CDR2 YFSETQ. The CDR3 consists of 12 residues. The ends were cut back, 0 bases at V and 7 bases at J, with 5 bases in the middle. The libraries were made with immunoSEQ v3. Generated by immunoSEQ multiplex PCR, the TCRdb table keeps only in-frame clones and is missing some. The sample yields some 90,000 clones, roughly 65% seen once. The J gene is TRBJ2-1, the V gene TRBV5-1; D unresolved. This TCR derives from a person between 25 and 79 years old with non-small cell lung cancer. Source: tumor tissue, taken at baseline. The CDR3 sequence: CASSLGGNEQFF. In DNA form, the CDR3 reads TGCGCCAGCAGCTTGGGGGGAAATGAGCAGTTCTTC.